In this sample, the clone carrying this T cell receptor beta chain turned up many times. No antigen is known for it. This entry belongs to a study of T cells in Graves' hyperthyroidism and ophthalmopathy. The wider study: Upon initial diagnosis and before any treatment, peripheral blood was collected.

Study-wide points: A model of 13 V-J pairs discriminated ophthalmopathy from stable hyperthyroidism.

Blood dates from first hyperthyroidism diagnosis, before any ophthalmopathy symptoms. Each 10 ml fresh peripheral blood draw supplied the PBMCs. Amplified TCR beta CDR3 regions came from RNA transcripts. The TCR CDR3 first-round RT-PCR relied on the HTBI primer set. MiXCR, run by TCRdb on the multiplex PCR reads, gives a single entry per CDR3 protein. This table has roughly 300,000 distinct CDR3 sequences, 25% to 30% appearing once. Germline V gene sequence: CDR1 LNHDA, CDR2 SQIVND (reference sequence). CDR3 size: 14 residues. Trimming left V 5 bases short and J 2 bases short, with 12 bases between. The sequence was obtained from a man aged 35-49 years with Graves' hyperthyroidism that later progressed to Graves' ophthalmopathy. Material for sequencing was blood. The chain combines TRBV19 with TRBJ2-5; D possibly matches TRBD1 or TRBD2 (5 bases each). The chain's CDR3 is CASSFPGLQETQYF. The CDR3 nucleotides are TGTGCCAGTAGTTTCCCGGGGCTTCAAGAGACCCAGTACTTC.